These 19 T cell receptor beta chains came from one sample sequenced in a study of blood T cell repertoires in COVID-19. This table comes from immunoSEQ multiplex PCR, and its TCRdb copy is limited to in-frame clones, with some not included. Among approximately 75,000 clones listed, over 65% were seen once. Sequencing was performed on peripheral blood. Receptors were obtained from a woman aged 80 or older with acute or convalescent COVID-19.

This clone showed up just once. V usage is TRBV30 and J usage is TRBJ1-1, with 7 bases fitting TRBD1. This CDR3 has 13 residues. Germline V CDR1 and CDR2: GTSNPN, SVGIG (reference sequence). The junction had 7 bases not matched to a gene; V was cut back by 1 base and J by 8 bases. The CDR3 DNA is TGTGCCTGGAGTGGACAGACAGGGAAGGAAGCTTTCTTT. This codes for CAWSGQTGKEAFF.

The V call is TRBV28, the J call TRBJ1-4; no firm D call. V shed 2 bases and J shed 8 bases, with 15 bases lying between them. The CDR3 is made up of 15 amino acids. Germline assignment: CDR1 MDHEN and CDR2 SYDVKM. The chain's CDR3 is CASSLVGEGDEKLFF. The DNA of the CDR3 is TGTGCCAGCAGTTTAGTTGGGGAGGGCGACGAAAAACTGTTTTTT.

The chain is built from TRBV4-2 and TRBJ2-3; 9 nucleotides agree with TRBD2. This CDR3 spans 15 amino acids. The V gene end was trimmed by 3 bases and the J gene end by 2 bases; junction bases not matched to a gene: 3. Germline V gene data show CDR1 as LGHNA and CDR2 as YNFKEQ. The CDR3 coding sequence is TGTGCCAGCAGCCAGCTAGCGGGGTCCACAGATACGCAGTATTTT. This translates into CASSQLAGSTDTQYF.

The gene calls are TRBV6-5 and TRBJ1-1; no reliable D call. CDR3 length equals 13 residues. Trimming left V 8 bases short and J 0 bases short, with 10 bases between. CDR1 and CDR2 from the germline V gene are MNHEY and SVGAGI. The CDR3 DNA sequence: TGTGCCAGCGGGAGACGAATGAACACTGAAGCTTTCTTT. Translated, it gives CASGRRMNTEAFF.

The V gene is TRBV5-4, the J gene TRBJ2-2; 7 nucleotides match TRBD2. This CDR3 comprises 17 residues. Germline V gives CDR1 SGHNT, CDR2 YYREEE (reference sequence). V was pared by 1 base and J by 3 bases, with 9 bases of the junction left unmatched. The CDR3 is CASSLFFGGGHTGELFF. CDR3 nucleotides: TGTGCCAGCAGCTTGTTCTTTGGGGGGGGACACACCGGGGAGCTGTTTTTT. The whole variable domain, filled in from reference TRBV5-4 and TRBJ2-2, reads ETGVTQSPTHLIKTRGQQVTLRCSSQSGHNTVSWYQQALGQGPQFIFQYYREEENGRGNFPPRFSGLQFPNYSSELNVNALELDDSALYLCASSLFFGGGHTGELFFGEGSRLTVL.

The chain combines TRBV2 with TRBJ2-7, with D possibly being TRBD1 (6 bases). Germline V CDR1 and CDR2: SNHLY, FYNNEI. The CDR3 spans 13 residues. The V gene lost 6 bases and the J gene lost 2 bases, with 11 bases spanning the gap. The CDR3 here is CASRDDRTYEQYF. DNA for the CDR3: TGTGCCAGCAGGGACGACAGGACCTACGAGCAGTACTTC.

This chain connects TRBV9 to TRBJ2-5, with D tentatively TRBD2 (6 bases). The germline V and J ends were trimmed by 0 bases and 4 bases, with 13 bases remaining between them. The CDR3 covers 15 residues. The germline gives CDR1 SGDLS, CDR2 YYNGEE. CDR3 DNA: TGTGCCAGCAGCGTAGGACTGATCGGGGGAGAGACCCAGTACTTC. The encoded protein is CASSVGLIGGETQYF. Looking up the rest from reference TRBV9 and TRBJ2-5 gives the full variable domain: DSGVTQTPKHLITATGQRVTLRCSPRSGDLSVYWYQQSLDQGLQFLIQYYNGEERAKGNILERFSAQQFPDLHSELNLSSLELGDSALYFCASSVGLIGGETQYFGPGTRLLVL.

The CDR3 DNA reads as TGTGCCAGCAGTGAAGCGCTTTGGACGGGGTATAGCAATCAGCCCCAGCATTTT. Translation: CASSEALWTGYSNQPQHF. The chain combines TRBV6-1 with TRBJ1-5; D gene uncertain. The CDR3 has 18 amino acids. Germline CDR1 reads MNHNS; CDR2 reads SASEGT. V shed 0 bases and J shed 0 bases, with 15 bases lying between them.

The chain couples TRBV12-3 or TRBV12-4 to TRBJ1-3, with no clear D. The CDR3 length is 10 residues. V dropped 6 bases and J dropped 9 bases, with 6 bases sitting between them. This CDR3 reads CASSNGTIYF. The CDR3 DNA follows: TGTGCCAGCAGCAACGGCACCATATATTTT.

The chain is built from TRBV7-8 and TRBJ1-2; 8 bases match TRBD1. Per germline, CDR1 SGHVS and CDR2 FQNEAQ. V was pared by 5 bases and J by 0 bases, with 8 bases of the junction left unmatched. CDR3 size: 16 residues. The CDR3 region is CASSPGQALANYGYTF. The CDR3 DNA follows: TGTGCCAGCAGCCCGGGACAGGCTCTAGCTAACTATGGCTACACCTTC.

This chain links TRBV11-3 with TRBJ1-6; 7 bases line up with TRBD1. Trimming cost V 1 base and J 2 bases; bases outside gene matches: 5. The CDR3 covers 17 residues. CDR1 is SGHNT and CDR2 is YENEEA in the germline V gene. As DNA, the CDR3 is TGTGCCAGCAGCTTAGCACAGGGGTTGACCTATAATTCACCCCTCCACTTT. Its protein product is CASSLAQGLTYNSPLHF.

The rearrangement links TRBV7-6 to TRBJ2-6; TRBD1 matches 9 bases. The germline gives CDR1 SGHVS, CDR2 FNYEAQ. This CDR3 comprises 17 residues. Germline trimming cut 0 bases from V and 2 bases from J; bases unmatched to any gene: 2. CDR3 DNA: TGTGCCAGCAGCTTAGCTTGGGACAGGGCTGGGGCCAACGTCCTGACTTTC. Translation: CASSLAWDRAGANVLTF.

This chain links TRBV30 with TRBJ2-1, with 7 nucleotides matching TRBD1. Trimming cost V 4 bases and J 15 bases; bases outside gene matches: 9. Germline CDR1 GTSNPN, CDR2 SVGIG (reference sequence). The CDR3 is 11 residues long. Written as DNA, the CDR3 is TGTGCCTGGATCAGACAGGGCAAAGGGTTCTTC. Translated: CAWIRQGKGFF.

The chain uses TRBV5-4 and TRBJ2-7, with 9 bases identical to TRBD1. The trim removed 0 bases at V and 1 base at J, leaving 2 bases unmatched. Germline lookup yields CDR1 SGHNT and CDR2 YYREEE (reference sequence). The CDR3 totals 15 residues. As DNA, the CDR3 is TGTGCCAGCAGCTTGGAGGGACAGGGTTCCTACGAGCAGTACTTC. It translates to CASSLEGQGSYEQYF.

CDR3 nucleotide sequence: TGTGCCAGCAGCTTAGGCCGGGGACAGGGTATGGGCTACACCTTC. Protein: CASSLGRGQGMGYTF. The gene calls are TRBV11-2 and TRBJ1-2; 9 bases line up with TRBD1. The CDR3 is 15 residues long. V lost 1 base to trimming and J lost 8 bases; unmatched junction nucleotides: 8. Germline values: CDR1 SGHAT, CDR2 FQNNGV.

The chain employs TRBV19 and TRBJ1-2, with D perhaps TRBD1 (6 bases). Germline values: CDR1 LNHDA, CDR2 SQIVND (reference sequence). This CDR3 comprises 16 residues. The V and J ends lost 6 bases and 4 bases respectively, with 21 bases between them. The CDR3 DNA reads TGTGCCAGTAGCCCCAGCCACTTAGGGGGTATCTATGGCTACACCTTC. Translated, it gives CASSPSHLGGIYGYTF. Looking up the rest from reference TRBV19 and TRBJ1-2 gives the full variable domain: DGGITQSPKYLFRKEGQNVTLSCEQNLNHDAMYWYRQDPGQGLRLIYYSQIVNDFQKGDIAEGYSVSREKKESFPLTVTSAQKNPTAFYLCASSPSHLGGIYGYTFGSGTRLTVV.

CDR3 nucleotide sequence: TGTGCCAGCAGTGAAAGGGGCAGAGCCTATGGCTACACCTTC. Its translation is CASSERGRAYGYTF. The chain combines TRBV2 with TRBJ1-2, with D maybe TRBD1 (5 bases). Deletions cut 2 bases from V and 4 bases from J, with 11 bases between. The CDR3 runs 14 residues. The germline V gene has CDR1 SNHLY and CDR2 FYNNEI. The full variable domain, in which reference TRBV2 and TRBJ1-2 provide the parts outside the CDR3, is EPEVTQTPSHQVTQMGQEVILRCVPISNHLYFYWYRQILGQKVEFLVSFYNNEISEKSEIFDDQFSVERPDGSNFTLKIRSTKLEDSAMYFCASSERGRAYGYTFGSGTRLTVV.

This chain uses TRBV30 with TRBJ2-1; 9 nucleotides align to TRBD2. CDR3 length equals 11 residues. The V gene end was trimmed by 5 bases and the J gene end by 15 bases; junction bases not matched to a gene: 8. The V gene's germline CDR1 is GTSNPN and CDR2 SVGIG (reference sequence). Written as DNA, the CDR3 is TGTGCCTGGGACCCCGGGACTAGCCGGTTCTTC. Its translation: CAWDPGTSRFF.

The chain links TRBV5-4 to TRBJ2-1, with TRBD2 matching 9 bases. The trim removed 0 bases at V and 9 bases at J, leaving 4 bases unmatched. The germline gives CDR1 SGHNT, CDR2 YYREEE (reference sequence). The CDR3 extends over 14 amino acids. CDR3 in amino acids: CASSLASGKLEQFF. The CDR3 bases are TGTGCCAGCAGCTTGGCTAGCGGGAAACTTGAGCAGTTCTTC.